This T cell receptor (beta chain) was observed in a study of blood T cells in healthy people across ages. Then a second PCR, running roughly 7 to 12 cycles, was carried out with a sample-barcoded 5' primer and a J-beta primer mix. Researchers report that a template-switch adaptor with 12 random nucleotides tagged each cDNA molecule. TCRdb reprocessed the 5' RACE reads via MiXCR and lists one record per CDR3 protein. The sample yields 1.5 million or so distinct CDR3 sequences, approximately 39% seen once. The total RNA that was extracted per sample amounted to at least 5 micrograms. This clonotype was observed a handful of times. Its matching antigen is unknown. Notes on the study in general: It was the long-lived donors that had more naive CD4+ cells and higher diversity than aged donors. Expanded clonotype shifts may have been confounded, as the donors had an unknown CMV status.

Sequences were obtained from blood. The sequence was collected from a woman aged 18-29 years in good health.

In DNA, the CDR3 is TGTGCCAGCAGCCAATCCTTAAACACTGAAGCTTTCTTT. Its protein product is CASSQSLNTEAFF. The chain is built from TRBV14 and TRBJ1-1; D uncertain. Trimming cost V 2 bases and J 2 bases, with 6 bases left between them. Germline loops: CDR1 SGHDN, CDR2 FVKESK. The CDR3 has 13 amino acids. The full variable domain, completed using reference TRBV14 and TRBJ1-1, is EAGVTQFPSHSVIEKGQTVTLRCDPISGHDNLYWYRRVMGKEIKFLLHFVKESKQDESGMPNNRFLAERTGGTYSTLKVQPAELEDSGVYFCASSQSLNTEAFFGQGTRLTVV.